Following are 8 T cell receptor beta chains from one sample sequenced in a study of blood T cells in healthy people across ages (dated by TCRdb to between 2014 and 2017). Library generation was performed with 5' RACE. Sequenced on an Illumina HiSeq 2500. A second PCR of roughly 7 to 11 cycles was run with a J-beta primer mix and a sample-barcoded 5' primer. TCRdb ran its own pipeline on the public reads, namely fastp trimming at Q25 and MiXCR clone calling, and kept in-frame beta chains. Entries that share a CDR3 protein sequence are merged under the most common genes and DNA. The sample data list about a million distinct CDR3 sequences, and roughly 43% of these were observed just once. The ten largest clonotypes hold over 10% of the sample. The sample was blood. The receptors were sampled from a man aged 25-45 years in good health.

This chain uses TRBV12-3 or TRBV12-4 with TRBJ2-1, with 8 bases lining up with TRBD2. CDR3 length: 14 amino acids. The ends lost 8 bases at V and 4 bases at J; junction bases unmatched: 7. The CDR3 DNA is TGTGCCAGCCTTCCACGGGGGGGGTACAATGAGCAGTTCTTC. This codes for CASLPRGGYNEQFF.

This clonotype was detected a few times. In DNA form, the CDR3 reads TGTGCCAGCAGCTTGGCCTTTTCGAATAATTCACCCCTCCACTTT. It is translated as CASSLAFSNNSPLHF. The chain links TRBV5-8 to TRBJ1-6; D ambiguous. Germline V gives CDR1 SGHTS, CDR2 YDEGEE. The CDR3 consists of 15 residues. V dropped 0 bases and J dropped 5 bases, with 9 bases sitting between them.

The V and J genes are TRBV7-2 and TRBJ1-5; maybe TRBD1 (5 bases). The CDR3 is 14 amino acids. Germline CDR1 reads SGHTA; CDR2 reads FQGNSA. V gave up 5 bases and J gave up 6 bases, with 14 bases separating them. The DNA of the CDR3 is TGTGCCAGCAGCATGGCGGGGGAAGGTCAGCCCCAGCATTTT. Its translation is CASSMAGEGQPQHF. The entire variable domain, with the rest obtained from reference TRBV7-2 and TRBJ1-5, is as follows: GAGVSQSPSNKVTEKGKDVELRCDPISGHTALYWYRQSLGQGLEFLIYFQGNSAPDKSGLPSDRFSAERTGGSVSTLTIQRTQQEDSAVYLCASSMAGEGQPQHFGDGTRLSIL.

This rearrangement joins TRBV29-1 to TRBJ2-3, with TRBD1 matching over 9 bases. The ends lost 0 bases at V and 4 bases at J; junction bases unmatched: 8. The CDR3 loop spans 16 amino acids. CDR1 and CDR2 from the germline V gene are SQVTM and ANQGSEA. In nucleotides, the CDR3 is TGCAGCGTTGAAGATCCGACAGGGGGTCCCCCAGATACGCAGTATTTT. This codes for CSVEDPTGGPPDTQYF.

The chain couples TRBV6-5 to TRBJ2-7; 7 nucleotides line up with TRBD1. Losses at the gene ends were 7 bases for V and 4 bases for J; bases not matched to a gene: 13. Looked up from germline, CDR1 is MNHEY and CDR2 is SVGAGI. CDR3 length equals 15 residues. The CDR3 reads CASTADRDLGYEQYF. CDR3 nucleotides: TGTGCCAGCACCGCTGACAGGGACCTCGGGTACGAGCAGTACTTC.

The chain is built from TRBV4-1 and TRBJ1-5, with D perhaps matching TRBD1 (5 bases). Germline-derived CDR1 and CDR2 are MGHRA and YSYEKL. Between the trimmed V and J ends, which lost 4 bases and 7 bases, there was a span of 23 bases. This CDR3 contains 17 residues. The CDR3 nucleotides read TGCGCCAGCAGCCCCGAGTGGGTGATCGCAGGGCTACAGCCCCAGCATTTT. It encodes CASSPEWVIAGLQPQHF.

V and J are TRBV18 and TRBJ1-1; no reliable D call. CDR1 and CDR2 from the germline V gene are KGHSH and LQKENI. V lost 4 bases and J 2 bases, leaving 11 bases between the germline ends. This CDR3 has 14 amino acids. CDR3 sequence (DNA): TGTGCCAGCTCACACAAGCAATTCAACACTGAAGCTTTCTTT. It encodes CASSHKQFNTEAFF.

The CDR3, as DNA: TGTGCCAGCAGAGTAGCGGGGGGTAATCCCTACGAGCAGTACTTC. Its translation: CASRVAGGNPYEQYF. The genes are TRBV6-5 and TRBJ2-7; 10 bases fit TRBD2. CDR3 size: 15 residues. The V gene's germline CDR1 is MNHEY and CDR2 SVGAGI. After removal of 6 bases from V and 2 bases from J, the junction contained 7 bases not matched to a gene.